This TCR beta chain was captured in a study of regulatory T cells in long-lasting Graves disease. This clonotype was seen only a few times. A read error may explain this, as a much larger clone is one base away. The time point denotes: newly diagnosed GD, antithyroid drugs for less than 3 months. Extracted RNA from PBMCs served as the source of the TCR library. The CDR3 has 13 amino acids. CDR1 is SNHLY, CDR2 FYNNEI, per germline. For TCR beta, libraries came from iRepertoire HTBI primers and Arm-PCR of CDR3 regions. TCRdb re-called the multiplex PCR reads with MiXCR, one entry per CDR3 protein. The sample comprises 350,000 to 550,000 distinct CDR3 sequences, 15% of which are singletons, and about a sixth rests with the top ten. These same data were also listed under a study on T cells in Graves' hyperthyroidism and ophthalmopathy. That work contributes: Hyperthyroidism had been newly diagnosed in patients aged 18 to 65, and its duration was under 2 months. Diagnosing involved the use of clinical symptoms, serum thyroxine and TRAb, thyroid ultrasound and orbital computed tomography. The HTBI set primed first-round TCR CDR3 RT-PCR.

The clonotype comes from a woman aged 25 to 45 with Graves disease. This sample comprised peripheral blood mononuclear cells (PBMCs), obtained at new diagnosis, from a patient treated with antithyroid drugs. The J gene is TRBJ2-1, the V gene TRBV2; D uncertain. The CDR3 is CASSEASFNDQFF. The CDR3 nucleotides are TGTGCCAGCAGTGAAGCTTCGTTCAATGACCAGTTCTTC.